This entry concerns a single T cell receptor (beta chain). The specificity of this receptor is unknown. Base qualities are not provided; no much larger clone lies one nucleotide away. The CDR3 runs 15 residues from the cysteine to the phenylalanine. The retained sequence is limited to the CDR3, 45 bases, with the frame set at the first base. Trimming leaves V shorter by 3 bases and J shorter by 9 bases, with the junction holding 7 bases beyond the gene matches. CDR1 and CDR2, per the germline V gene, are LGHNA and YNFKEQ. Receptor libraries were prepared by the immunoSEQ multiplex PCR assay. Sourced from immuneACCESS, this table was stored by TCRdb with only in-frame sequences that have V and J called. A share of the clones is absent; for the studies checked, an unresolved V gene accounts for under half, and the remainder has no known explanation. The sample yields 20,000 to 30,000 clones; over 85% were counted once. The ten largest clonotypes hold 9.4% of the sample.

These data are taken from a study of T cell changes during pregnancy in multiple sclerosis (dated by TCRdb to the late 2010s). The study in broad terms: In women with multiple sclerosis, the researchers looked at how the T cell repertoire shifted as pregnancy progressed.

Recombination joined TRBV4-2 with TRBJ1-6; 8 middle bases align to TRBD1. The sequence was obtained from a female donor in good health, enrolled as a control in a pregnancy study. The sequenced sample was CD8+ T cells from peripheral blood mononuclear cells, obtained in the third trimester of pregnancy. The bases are TGTGCCAGCAGCCAGGACGAAACAGGGGGTTCACCCCTCCACTTT. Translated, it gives CASSQDETGGSPLHF.